One sample yielded the 2 T cell receptor beta chains listed below, sequenced in a study of shared clonotypes between healthy human individuals (TCRdb year 2020). The library was built by means of the immunoSEQ multiplex PCR assay. Here the immuneACCESS table is served through TCRdb, limited to in-frame sequences with V and J called. Missing clones are a known gap in these copies; in checked studies unresolved V genes cover under half, and the rest lacks a known reason. Present in this sample are 640,000 or so clones, 60% to 80% of which were seen just once. The top ten constitute under 2% of the sample. The sequencing sample was made of memory CD4+ T cells sorted from blood. The cell subset or site label here, explained by the study, means: CD45RA-negative fraction. These receptors were obtained from a woman in her twenties or thirties in good health.

This chain joins TRBV29-1 and TRBJ1-4, with a weak D call TRBD1 (5 bases). The CDR3 length is 12 residues. V was cut by 6 bases and J by 5 bases, with 10 bases left in between. The germline CDR1 and CDR2 sequences are SQVTM and ANQGSEA. Here the CDR3 DNA reads TGCAGCGTGACAGTCCAGAATGAAAAACTGTTTTTT. This translates into CSVTVQNEKLFF.

This chain uses TRBV4-1 with TRBJ2-5, with 11 bases matching TRBD2. The assigned J gene may be wrong: the sequence end matches TRBJ2-7 better. Germline V gene data show CDR1 as MGHRA and CDR2 as YSYEKL. The CDR3 has 16 amino acids. CDR3 sequence: CASSQATSGSTYEQYF. For the CDR3, the DNA is TGCGCCAGCAGCCAAGCAACTAGCGGGAGTACCTACGAGCAGTACTTC.